These 10 T cell receptor beta chains share one sample of origin, sequenced in a study of tumor-infiltrating lymphocytes in primary liver carcinoma. The template, approximately 500 ng total RNA, yielded TCR beta cDNA made with a constant-region primer. Nested multiplex PCR, run for three rounds with slightly modified ARM-PCR, yielded TCR beta libraries. Both of the initial two PCR rounds ran for about 9 cycles and employed TRBV1-TRBV30 forward primers alongside a C-beta reverse primer. MiXCR, applied by TCRdb to the multiplex PCR reads, yields one record per CDR3 protein. The sample comprises approximately 330,000 distinct CDR3 sequences, about 61% of which are singletons, and approximately 5.9% rests with the top ten. RNA isolated from unsorted whole blood supplied the blood RNA, with germline DNA also extracted. The sequenced sample consisted of peripheral blood. The origin of the receptors is a middle-aged man with primary liver carcinoma and hepatitis B virus infection.

In its sample, this clonotype was seen a few times. The V call is TRBV28, the J call TRBJ2-7, with 7 positions matching TRBD1. CDR1 and CDR2 from the germline V gene are MDHEN and SYDVKM. Losses at the gene ends were 2 bases for V and 4 bases for J; bases not matched to a gene: 14. CDR3 length: 17 residues. The CDR3 loop reads CASSLGAHTGDGYEQYF. Here the CDR3 DNA reads TGTGCCAGCAGTTTAGGGGCACACACAGGGGATGGTTACGAGCAGTACTTC.

In the case of this clonotype: At one boundary the junction diverges from the germline segment, which might be a read error. This sequence joins TRBV11-3 and TRBJ2-1; TRBD2 agrees at 9 bases. Germline V lookup: CDR1 SGHNT, CDR2 YENEEA. The CDR3 is 16 residues long. In DNA, the CDR3 is TGTGCCAGTAGCTTAGCCGGGACTAGCTTCTACAATAAGCAGTTCTTC. As protein: CASSLAGTSFYNKQFF.

As to this clonotype: A much larger clone sits a single nucleotide away, making a read error possible. V is TRBV29-1 and J is TRBJ1-1; D is ambiguous. The CDR3 runs 13 residues. Germline V gene sequence: CDR1 SQVTM, CDR2 ANQGSEA. Written as DNA, the CDR3 is TGCAGCGCCGAAATGGGGTCGTGGACTGAAGCTATCTTT. It is translated as CSAEMGSWTEAIF.

V is TRBV6-2 or TRBV6-3 and J is TRBJ2-6; D could derive from TRBD1 or TRBD2 (6 bases each). V shed 7 bases and J shed 1 base, with 14 bases lying between them. The CDR3 spans 16 residues. The germline CDR1 and CDR2 sequences are MNHEY and SVGEGT. The CDR3 nucleotides read TGTGCCAGCACCGGGGGCCGGGGATCTGGGGCCAACGTCCTGACTTTC. Its translation: CASTGGRGSGANVLTF.

About this clonotype itself: It is likely a read error, because the conserved phenylalanine at the end of the CDR3 is missing. The genes are TRBV13 and TRBJ2-1, with TRBD2 identical over 8 bases. Trimming removed 4 bases from V and 0 bases from J; junction bases left unmatched: 8. The CDR3 runs 17 residues. CDR1 and CDR2 (germline): PRHDT, FYEKMQ (reference sequence). This CDR3 is CASSSLEAGDSYNEQFI. CDR3 bases: TGTGCCAGCAGCTCTCTGGAAGCGGGAGACTCCTACAATGAGCAGTTCATC.

Concerning this clonotype: A much more abundant neighbour one base away suggests this may be a read error. The chain combines TRBV4-1 with TRBJ2-1; 8 nucleotides agree with TRBD2. Germline V gene lookup returns CDR1 MGHRA and CDR2 YSYEKL. The CDR3 runs to 16 residues. J was trimmed by 9 bases and V by 0 bases; bases with no gene match: 10. CDR3 nucleotides: TGCGCCAGCAGCCAAGACAGGGCCGCGGGGGGAGGTGAGCAGTTCTTC. Residues: CASSQDRAAGGGEQFF.

The chain recombines TRBV28 with TRBJ2-5, with a tentative D call TRBD2 (6 bases). The CDR3 is made up of 14 amino acids. CDR1 and CDR2 (germline): MDHEN, SYDVKM. The V end lost 2 bases, the J end lost 0 bases, and 7 bases lay between the germline ends. The CDR3 loop is CASSLAGNQETQYF. Here the CDR3 DNA reads TGTGCCAGCAGTTTAGCGGGGAACCAAGAGACCCAGTACTTC.

This clonotype has ten or more counts. The chain joins TRBV11-2 to TRBJ2-1; D uncertain. CDR1 is SGHAT, CDR2 FQNNGV, per germline. The CDR3 has 14 residues. Trimming shortened V by 5 bases and J by 4 bases, and 12 bases separated the two germline ends. CDR3 DNA sequence: TGTGCCAGCAGCCGGATGGTAGGTTACAATGAGCAGTTCTTC. It specifies CASSRMVGYNEQFF.

The chain employs TRBV5-1 and TRBJ2-1; 9 nucleotides match TRBD2. J gave up 0 bases and V 7 bases, and 2 bases lay outside the gene matches. This CDR3 spans 14 amino acids. CDR1 is SGHRS and CDR2 is YFSETQ in the germline V gene. The CDR3 reads CASLREGSYNEQFF. In nucleotides, the CDR3 is TGCGCCAGCCTGCGGGAGGGCTCCTACAATGAGCAGTTCTTC.

On this clonotype: One base away lies a much larger clone, so this may be a sequencing read error. The chain couples TRBV6-1 to TRBJ2-2; no clear D. Germline CDR1 reads MNHNS; CDR2 reads SASEGT. V lost 2 bases to trimming and J lost 7 bases, with 11 bases between them. This CDR3 is 14 amino acids long. The chain's CDR3 is CASSEIGINGELFF. In nucleotides, the CDR3 is TGTGCCAGCAGTGAAATTGGGATAAACGGGGAGCTGTTTTTT.